Each of the 5 T cell receptor beta chains below was sequenced from the same sample in a study of T cell repertoires in cytomegalovirus infection. TCRdb recomputed calls from the reads with MiXCR, one row per CDR3 protein. The sample lists hundreds of thousands of distinct CDR3 sequences, 32% occurring once. No antigen has been assigned to these receptors. Sample: cultured CD8+ T cells from PBMCs, taken from culture after CMV antigen stimulation. Receptor source: a human donor in good health (CMV status not recorded). Some clones in this sample may be carry-over from other donors' samples.

The chain couples TRBV6-1 to TRBJ1-4; 7 bases match TRBD1. The CDR3 consists of 15 residues. Germline V gives CDR1 MNHNS, CDR2 SASEGT. V dropped 7 bases and J dropped 1; count of bases not matched to a gene: 6. CDR3 loop: CASIKGAVTNEKLFF. Written as DNA, the CDR3 is TGTGCCAGCATAAAGGGGGCTGTAACTAATGAAAAACTGTTTTTT.

J is TRBJ2-7 and V is TRBV20-1; 10 nucleotides line up with TRBD1. With V trimmed by 4 bases and J by 4 bases, 7 bases remained unmatched. The CDR3 has 14 amino acids. CDR1 and CDR2 from the germline V gene are DFQATT and SNEGSKA (reference sequence). The CDR3 nucleotides read TGCAGTGCTATAACCGGGACAGGGGTGTACGAGCAGTACGTC. Translated, it gives CSAITGTGVYEQYV.

The chain combines TRBV28 with TRBJ1-2, with a possible D match to TRBD1 (5 bases). CDR1 and CDR2 from the germline V gene are MDHEN and SYDVKM. This CDR3 region has 15 residues. The V end lost 5 bases, the J end lost 2 bases, and 15 bases lay between the germline ends. CDR3 DNA: TGTGCCAGCAGTATTGGGTTAGGGGACAACTATGGCTACACCTTC. It yields the protein CASSIGLGDNYGYTF.

The chain recombines TRBV25-1 with TRBJ2-1; no firm D call. Trimming pared 4 bases from V and 10 bases from J, leaving 8 bases between. The CDR3 loop spans 11 amino acids. Germline V lookup: CDR1 MGHDK, CDR2 SYGVNS. The CDR3 loop is CASSAQVEQFF. The CDR3 DNA follows: TGTGCCAGCAGTGCCCAGGTGGAGCAGTTCTTC. Full variable domain (outside the CDR3, taken from reference TRBV25-1 and TRBJ2-1): EADIYQTPRYLVIGTGKKITLECSQTMGHDKMYWYQQDPGMELHLIHYSYGVNSTEKGDLSSESTVSRIRTEHFPLTLESARPSHTSQYLCASSAQVEQFFGPGTRLTVL.

This clonotype was counted only a few times. The chain uses TRBV6-2 or TRBV6-3 and TRBJ2-1, with D possibly being TRBD1 (6 bases). The V gene's germline CDR1 is MNHEY and CDR2 SVGEGT. The CDR3 covers 15 residues. V was clipped by 5 bases and J by 10 bases, with 21 bases between them. The CDR3 loop reads CASSKPRDTIGEQFF. CDR3 sequence (DNA): TGTGCCAGCAGTAAACCGAGGGACACGATCGGGGAGCAGTTCTTC.